This paragraph covers one TCR beta chain sequence. Its antigen is not known. PCR involved 60 Vbeta and 13 Jbeta primers. Only in-frame clones appear in the TCRdb table, and some are missing; sequencing was by immunoSEQ multiplex PCR. The profile shows about 140,000 clones, just over 70% of them singletons. The data belong to a study of cytomegalovirus exposure and HLA in healthy donors. Findings and caveats of the study: Cytomegalovirus-associated status was assigned to 164 TCR beta chains. A missense DCLRE1C variant was associated with V- and J-gene trimming of TCR beta chains in a later analysis, and an independent cohort replicated the association.

The receptor was derived from a woman aged 25 to 45 in good health and CMV-seronegative. Sequences were obtained from PBMCs.

CDR3 region: CASSVSDFSPSGVTDTQYF. Written as DNA, the CDR3 is TGTGCCAGCAGCGTTAGTGATTTTTCGCCTAGCGGGGTCACAGATACGCAGTATTTT. This sequence joins TRBV9 and TRBJ2-3; TRBD2 matches 9 bases. The V and J ends lost 2 bases and 2 bases, in that order; junction bases with no gene match: 15. Germline V gene sequence: CDR1 SGDLS, CDR2 YYNGEE. This CDR3 contains 19 residues.